These 25 T cell receptor beta chains originate from one sample sequenced in a study of T cells after yellow fever vaccination. MiXCR, run by TCRdb on the 5' RACE reads, gives a single entry per CDR3 protein. The data contain about 13,000 distinct CDR3 sequences, 4.5% to 6% of them seen just once; the ten biggest clones take up 51%. Specimen: PBMCs, either bulk or a sorted T-cell subset (CD4+, CD8+, memory, or dextramer-sorted; not recorded which), collected 45 days after the yellow fever booster vaccination. Source of these receptors: a man aged 30-40 years who received the YFV17D yellow fever vaccine.

Ten or more counts support this clonotype. The rearrangement joins TRBV29-1 to TRBJ2-3, with no clear D. Germline V CDR1 and CDR2: SQVTM, ANQGSEA. The ends were cut back, 7 bases at V and 14 bases at J, with 19 bases in the middle. The CDR3 has 11 residues. CDR3 nucleotide sequence: TGCAGCGCGACTTACGGCAACTGGGGGTATTTT. Its protein is CSATYGNWGYF.

In this sample, this clonotype is medium-sized. The rearrangement joins TRBV7-8 to TRBJ2-1; D is undetermined. The CDR3 spans 15 residues. CDR1 is SGHVS and CDR2 is FQNEAQ in the germline V gene. Trimming removed 5 bases from V and 4 bases from J, with 15 bases in between. CDR3 in DNA: TGTGCCAGCAGCCAACGGGTTCCTTCTTACAATGAGCAGTTCTTC. It yields the protein CASSQRVPSYNEQFF.

This clonotype was counted at least ten times. The genes are TRBV29-1 and TRBJ1-2; TRBD1 matches 8 bases. The V segment lost 7 bases and the J segment 2 bases; nucleotides outside the gene matches: 6. Germline CDR1 is SQVTM and CDR2 is ANQGSEA. The CDR3 covers 13 residues. The CDR3 region is CSALDRANYGYTF. In nucleotides, the CDR3 is TGCAGCGCTTTGGACAGGGCAAACTATGGCTACACCTTC.

At least ten counts were recorded for this clonotype. The chain combines TRBV10-3 with TRBJ2-1; no firm D call. CDR3 size: 14 residues. In germline, CDR1 is ENHRY, CDR2 SYGVKD. The ends were cut back, 2 bases at V and 9 bases at J, with 14 bases in the middle. CDR3 in DNA: TGTGCCATCAGTGAGGCGGCTAGTATAAGTGAGCAGTTCTTC. Translated: CAISEAASISEQFF.

This clonotype was observed many times. This chain links TRBV5-4 with TRBJ2-7, with D perhaps assigned TRBD1 or TRBD2 (5 bases each). Trimming removed 5 bases from V and 7 bases from J, with 22 bases in between. The CDR3 covers 15 residues. The V gene's germline CDR1 is SGHNT and CDR2 YYREEE (reference sequence). This CDR3 reads CASSFFRAPGGEQYF. The CDR3 DNA is TGTGCCAGCAGTTTTTTCAGGGCCCCTGGGGGAGAGCAGTACTTC.

This clonotype was detected ten times or more. CDR3 region: CASSLRDRARSEQFF. The CDR3 DNA reads TGTGCCAGCAGCCTCCGGGACAGGGCCCGAAGTGAGCAGTTCTTC. The V and J genes are TRBV7-6 and TRBJ2-1, with 9 positions matching TRBD1. Germline lookup yields CDR1 SGHVS and CDR2 FNYEAQ. With V trimmed by 5 bases and J by 9 bases, 11 bases remained unmatched. The CDR3 extends over 15 amino acids.

This clonotype was detected many times. V gene TRBV5-6 combines with J gene TRBJ2-3; maybe TRBD1 (6 bases). This CDR3 has 14 residues. Germline V lookup: CDR1 SGHDT, CDR2 YYEEEE. V was pared by 4 bases and J by 7 bases, with 16 bases between. The CDR3 coding sequence is TGTGCCAGCAGCCTCGTACAGGGAAGGAATACGCAGTATTTT. It specifies CASSLVQGRNTQYF.

This clonotype was seen ten or more times. The rearrangement uses TRBV29-1 and TRBJ1-2, with a tentative D call TRBD1 (6 bases). Per germline, CDR1 SQVTM and CDR2 ANQGSEA. The CDR3 is 12 amino acids. The V gene lost 6 bases and the J gene lost 7 bases, with 15 bases spanning the gap. In DNA form, the CDR3 reads TGCAGCGTACCCAGGGACAAGGGTGGCTACACCTTC. Protein product: CSVPRDKGGYTF.

This clonotype came up many times. This rearrangement joins TRBV5-5 to TRBJ1-1, with D possibly TRBD1 on 5 matching bases. The length of the CDR3 is 14 residues. The V and J ends lost 4 bases and 1 base respectively, with 11 bases between them. Germline assignment: CDR1 SGHKS and CDR2 YYEKEE (reference sequence). Written as DNA, the CDR3 is TGTGCCAGCAGCACGGGACCGGGGAACACTGAAGCTTTCTTT. Protein: CASSTGPGNTEAFF.

This clonotype was seen ten or more times. The chain is built from TRBV11-2 and TRBJ2-3, with D possibly being TRBD1 (6 bases). CDR1 and CDR2 (germline): SGHAT, FQNNGV. Trimming stripped 1 base from V and 6 bases from J, with 11 bases between. This CDR3 has 14 residues. CDR3 bases: TGTGCCAGCAGCTTAGGACAGGTCGTCGATACGCAGTATTTT. Translating it yields CASSLGQVVDTQYF.

This clonotype was detected ten times or more. The rearrangement links TRBV15 to TRBJ1-1; no clear D gene. This CDR3 is built from 14 residues. Trimming stripped 3 bases from V and 1 base from J, with 9 bases between. Germline assignment: CDR1 LNHNV and CDR2 YYDKDF (reference sequence). The CDR3 loop reads CATSSGIANTEAFF. As DNA, the CDR3 is TGTGCCACCAGCAGTGGGATAGCGAACACTGAAGCTTTCTTT.

This clonotype was detected many times. V and J are TRBV27 and TRBJ2-7; TRBD1 matches 8 bases. CDR1 is MNHEY and CDR2 is SMNVEV in the germline V gene (reference sequence). Germline trimming cut 6 bases from V and 3 bases from J; bases unmatched to any gene: 7. The CDR3 extends over 14 amino acids. CDR3 sequence (DNA): TGTGCCAGCAGCTTGGGACAGGAGCTCTACGAGCAGTACTTC. Translated, it gives CASSLGQELYEQYF.

A note on this clonotype: A much larger clone is a single base away; this may be a read error. The chain employs TRBV5-4 and TRBJ2-5; D is unclear. Germline V gene lookup returns CDR1 SGHNT and CDR2 YYREEE (reference sequence). CDR3 length equals 12 residues. This chain's CDR3 is CATSLGVETQYF. The CDR3 nucleotides are TGTGCCACCAGCTTGGGTGTAGAGACCCAGTACTTC.

This clonotype was picked up many times. The chain is built from TRBV7-6 and TRBJ2-1; D is perhaps TRBD2 (6 bases). The CDR3 consists of 18 residues. The germline V gene has CDR1 SGHVS and CDR2 FNYEAQ. Trimming removed 1 base at V and 4 bases at J, with 20 bases between. CDR3 nucleotides: TGTGCCAGCAGCTTAGAAGCGGGTGACCAGCGCTTTTACAATGAGCAGTTCTTC. Protein: CASSLEAGDQRFYNEQFF.

As concerns this clonotype: A much larger clone is a single base away; this may be a read error. V gene TRBV28 combines with J gene TRBJ2-3; the match to TRBD2 covers 7 bases. CDR3 length: 17 amino acids. Germline-derived CDR1 and CDR2 are MDHEN and SYDVKM. The CDR3 nucleotides are TGTGCCTGCAGCCCTACGGCGGGTACTAGCGGCACAGATACGCAGTATTTT. Amino acid sequence: CACSPTAGTSGTDTQYF.

This clonotype showed up many times. CDR3 residues: CSVGASGRLDTQYF. The CDR3 bases are TGCAGCGTTGGGGCTAGCGGGAGGTTAGATACGCAGTATTTT. V and J are TRBV29-1 and TRBJ2-3; 11 bases line up with TRBD2. The CDR3 is 14 residues long. V trimming: 4 bases; J trimming: 5 bases; junction bases outside the gene matches: 5. Per germline, CDR1 SQVTM and CDR2 ANQGSEA.

This clonotype has at least ten counts. CDR3 in amino acids: CASREGRAYDGYTF. CDR3 nucleotide sequence: TGTGCCAGCAGAGAAGGACGGGCCTATGATGGCTACACCTTC. The chain carries TRBV12-3 or TRBV12-4 and TRBJ1-2; no clear D. V dropped 6 bases and J dropped 6 bases, with 17 bases sitting between them. The CDR3 sequence is 14 residues long.

This clonotype was recorded at least ten times. The rearrangement joins TRBV6-5 to TRBJ1-6; the D gene is possibly TRBD1 (5 bases). Trimming removed 0 bases at V and 10 bases at J, with 13 bases between. Germline CDR1 and CDR2: MNHEY and SVGAGI. The CDR3 loop spans 15 amino acids. As DNA, the CDR3 is TGTGCCAGCAGTTACTCGAATCGCCGGGACTCACCCCTCCACTTT. This sequence encodes CASSYSNRRDSPLHF.

This clonotype was observed at least ten times. The CDR3 DNA reads TGTGCCAGCAGCGTAGCCTCAGACAGGTACCATACTAGCGGGAGGCTCTACAATGAGCAGTTCTTC. It translates to CASSVASDRYHTSGRLYNEQFF. V gene TRBV9 combines with J gene TRBJ2-1, with 12 bases aligning to TRBD2. CDR3 length: 22 residues. Germline trimming cut 0 bases from V and 3 bases from J; bases unmatched to any gene: 19. Germline V gives CDR1 SGDLS, CDR2 YYNGEE.

This clonotype was recorded many times. The chain carries TRBV29-1 and TRBJ2-5, with 9 bases matching TRBD2. In germline, CDR1 is SQVTM, CDR2 ANQGSEA. CDR3 length equals 12 residues. The V and J ends lost 6 bases and 4 bases, in that order; junction bases with no gene match: 3. CDR3 protein: CSVVAGVETQYF. CDR3 coding DNA: TGCAGCGTCGTAGCGGGAGTAGAGACCCAGTACTTC.

The table lists this clonotype with many counts. V is TRBV5-1 and J is TRBJ2-5; 8 positions agree with TRBD2. The germline gives CDR1 SGHRS, CDR2 YFSETQ. The CDR3 contains 17 residues. V lost 2 bases and J lost 5; bases outside the gene matches: 14. For the CDR3, the DNA is TGCGCCAGCAGCTTTCCTCGTTGGCGGGAGGTGGTGGAGACCCAGTACTTC. As protein: CASSFPRWREVVETQYF.

This clonotype was recorded at least ten times. This sequence joins TRBV5-6 and TRBJ2-3; 9 bases map to TRBD2. This CDR3 spans 18 amino acids. Germline CDR1 SGHDT, CDR2 YYEEEE. J lost 2 bases, V lost 4 bases, and 14 bases had no gene match. CDR3 sequence: CASSPSPRLAAFTDTQYF. The CDR3 DNA reads as TGTGCCAGCAGCCCGAGCCCCCGACTAGCGGCCTTCACAGATACGCAGTATTTT.

At least ten counts were recorded for this clonotype. J is TRBJ2-7 and V is TRBV12-3 or TRBV12-4, with 10 bases aligning to TRBD2. V gave up 3 bases and J gave up 7 bases; unmatched junction bases: 9. There are 15 residues in the CDR3. The chain's CDR3 is CASSFPAGGPREQYF. The CDR3 nucleotides are TGTGCCAGCAGTTTTCCAGCGGGAGGGCCAAGGGAGCAGTACTTC.

This clonotype was seen repeatedly, ten times or more. The V call is TRBV5-1, the J call TRBJ1-4, with D uncertain. The CDR3 loop spans 15 amino acids. CDR1 and CDR2 from the germline V gene are SGHRS and YFSETQ. The V end was cut by 1 base, the J end by 7 bases, with 14 bases between. The CDR3 nucleotides are TGCGCCAGCAGCTTGCGAGGAGGAGGATTTGAAAAACTGTTTTTT. Its translation: CASSLRGGGFEKLFF.

This clonotype was seen ten or more times. V gene TRBV5-1 combines with J gene TRBJ1-1, with a tentative D call TRBD1 (6 bases). Trimming shortened V by 4 bases and J by 7 bases, and 20 bases separated the two germline ends. Germline loops: CDR1 SGHRS, CDR2 YFSETQ. The CDR3 covers 15 residues. CDR3 loop: CASSPLLGTTLEAFF. The CDR3 bases are TGCGCCAGCAGCCCGTTATTGGGGACAACTCTTGAAGCTTTCTTT.